This T cell receptor beta chain appears in the sequencing data of a study of CD8 T cells in Susac syndrome. Study-level findings and limits: The study recognized that the number of individuals in its TCR sequencing and HLA analysis was relatively small.

Reverse transcription used about 0.45 to 1 ug RNA and random hexamers. The amplification used immunoSEQ multiplex PCR on TCR beta CDR3; it spanned 54 Vbeta and 13 Jbeta. One entry per CDR3 protein results from TCRdb running MiXCR on the immunoSEQ multiplex PCR reads. This sample has 150,000 to 200,000 distinct CDR3 sequences, with around 94% found just once. Sequencing targeted TCR beta in blood CD8+ and CD4+ T cells. Controls were healthy donors chosen to match patients in age and sex. The V gene's germline CDR1 is LGHDT and CDR2 YNNKEL (reference sequence). Trimming removed 0 bases at V and 4 bases at J, with 9 bases between. This CDR3 region has 14 residues. Comment on this clonotype: The target antigen is unknown.

Sequencing was carried out using CD4+ T cells from PBMCs. The TCR originated in a human donor in good health. V gene TRBV3-1 combines with J gene TRBJ1-2; no clear D. CDR3 residues: CASSQEASIYGYTF. In DNA, the CDR3 is TGTGCCAGCAGCCAAGAGGCCAGCATCTATGGCTACACCTTC. The whole variable domain, remainder taken from reference TRBV3-1 and TRBJ1-2, is DTAVSQTPKYLVTQMGNDKSIKCEQNLGHDTMYWYKQDSKKFLKIMFSYNNKELIINETVPNRFSPKSPDKAHLNLHINSLELGDSAVYFCASSQEASIYGYTFGSGTRLTVV.